The 9 T cell receptor beta chains in this list originate from one sample, sequenced in a study of control samples from healthy donors and cancer patients. Produced via immunoSEQ multiplex PCR; TCRdb's table is partial and in-frame only. This sample yields roughly 140,000 clones, of which around 90% are seen a single time; over 4.5% belongs to the top ten. Sequenced input: blood. The source of these receptors is a man aged 25 to 40 in good health.

The chain couples TRBV27 to TRBJ1-1, with TRBD1 as a possible D gene (6 bases). Germline loops: CDR1 MNHEY, CDR2 SMNVEV (reference sequence). This CDR3 is built from 13 residues. Trimming took 6 bases from V and 0 from J, leaving 8 bases between them. CDR3 sequence reads: CASRGQLNTEAFF. In DNA form, the CDR3 reads TGTGCCAGCAGGGGACAACTGAACACTGAAGCTTTCTTT.

Note on this clone: Other DNA sequences in the same sample also yield this CDR3. This chain joins TRBV3-1 (or the pseudogene TRBV3-2) and TRBJ1-6; no firm D call. Germline V gene data show CDR1 as LGHDT and CDR2 as YNNKEL (reference sequence). The ends were cut back, 3 bases at V and 8 bases at J, with 5 bases in the middle. The CDR3 has 12 amino acids. The CDR3 region is CASSQRDSPLHF. The CDR3 nucleotides read TGTGCCAGCAGCCAGCGGGATTCACCCCTCCACTTT.

The chain has TRBV2 and TRBJ1-1, with 7 bases that match TRBD1. This CDR3 is 13 amino acids long. V shed 7 bases, J shed 0 bases, and the junction held 2 bases outside the gene matches. Looked up from germline, CDR1 is SNHLY and CDR2 is FYNNEI. The CDR3 spells CASKGQLNTEAFF. The DNA of the CDR3 is TGTGCCAGCAAGGGACAGCTGAACACTGAAGCTTTCTTT. The full variable domain, rest sourced from reference TRBV2 and TRBJ1-1, is EPEVTQTPSHQVTQMGQEVILRCVPISNHLYFYWYRQILGQKVEFLVSFYNNEISEKSEIFDDQFSVERPDGSNFTLKIRSTKLEDSAMYFCASKGQLNTEAFFGQGTRLTVV.

This clone was observed a handful of times. The sample contains more than one DNA sequence encoding this CDR3. V and J are TRBV15 and TRBJ1-5; perhaps TRBD1 as D (5 bases). The CDR3 has 14 amino acids. V lost 0 bases and J lost 2, with 5 bases in between. Germline CDR1 reads LNHNV; CDR2 reads YYDKDF (reference sequence). The CDR3 coding sequence is TGTGCCACCAGCAGAGACAGGGGCAATCAGCCCCAGCATTTT. It translates to CATSRDRGNQPQHF.

This clone was observed a single time. The rearrangement links TRBV9 to TRBJ2-1; possibly TRBD1 for D (6 bases). CDR3 length: 15 amino acids. Germline V gene data show CDR1 as SGDLS and CDR2 as YYNGEE. Trimming pared 0 bases from V and 10 bases from J, leaving 17 bases between. This chain's CDR3 is CASSVGSSKGEEQFF. In DNA, the CDR3 is TGTGCCAGCAGCGTAGGGTCTAGCAAGGGGGAGGAGCAGTTCTTC.

The DNA of the CDR3 is TGTGCCAGCAGTTCTGTCAATCAGCCCCAGCATTTT. Translation gives CASSSVNQPQHF. V gene TRBV12-3 or TRBV12-4 combines with J gene TRBJ1-5, with D hard to call. This CDR3 is built from 12 residues. V was pared by 4 bases and J by 3 bases, with 4 bases between.

The rearrangement links TRBV2 to TRBJ2-2; D is uncertain. This CDR3 is 16 amino acids long. From germline, CDR1 is SNHLY and CDR2 FYNNEI. V was trimmed by 8 bases and J by 1 base, leaving 17 bases between them. CDR3 amino acids: CASSLLGILNTGELFF. In DNA, the CDR3 is TGTGCCAGCTCTTTGTTGGGGATTTTGAACACCGGGGAGCTGTTTTTT.

This clone was found once. The chain links TRBV29-1 to TRBJ1-3, with D possibly TRBD1 on 5 matching bases. V shed 7 bases and J shed 4 bases, with 20 bases lying between them. The CDR3 is 15 amino acids. Germline loops: CDR1 SQVTM, CDR2 ANQGSEA. The DNA of the CDR3 is TGCAGCGCTGATGATTGGGGGGGTTCCGGAAACACCATATATTTT. Its protein product is CSADDWGGSGNTIYF.

The rearrangement uses TRBV6-5 and TRBJ1-2; D unresolved. The CDR3 extends over 14 amino acids. The V gene's germline CDR1 is MNHEY and CDR2 SVGAGI. V was pared by 0 bases and J by 1 base, with 6 bases between. CDR3 protein: CASSYSAVNYGYTF. The CDR3 DNA follows: TGTGCCAGCAGTTACTCGGCTGTTAACTATGGCTACACCTTC.